This T cell receptor (beta chain) was recovered during a study of blood T cell repertoires in COVID-19. In the study overall: Material from acute and convalescent COVID-19 was sourced from the United States, Italy and Spain. PBMCs, B-cell-depleted T cells, or T cells were the source of the cDNA or gDNA that made up the material.

This clone occurred once. Study processing details: Quantification of nucleated cells was approximated via reference gene primer amplification. Sequencing was performed with immunoSEQ multiplex PCR; in TCRdb, only in-frame clones are kept and a portion is missing. The DNA was the basis for D and trimming; V, J and clone size are from that table. Of 95,000 to 120,000 clones detected, around 64% appear once; the ten largest clones hold around 1.9%. This CDR3 has 13 amino acids. Germline CDR1 LNHDA, CDR2 SQIVND (reference sequence). Trimming took 7 bases from V and 1 from J, leaving 9 bases between them.

The receptor was isolated from a woman in her 40s with acute or convalescent COVID-19. This chain joins TRBV19 and TRBJ2-3; no firm D call. The sample consisted of peripheral blood. As DNA, the CDR3 is TGTGCCAGTAACAGCCTGCGCACAGATACGCAGTATTTT. It codes for CASNSLRTDTQYF.